This passage covers 18 T cell receptor beta chains from one sample sequenced in a study of shared clonotypes between healthy human individuals. TCRdb's table, derived via immunoSEQ multiplex PCR, lists solely in-frame clones and lacks some. The table shows about 1.1 million clones, with 70% to 80% occurring only once. Sequencing was carried out using memory CD4+ T cells from PBMCs. This sample's subset: CD45RA-negative fraction. The source of these receptors is a young man in good health. Some clones in this sample may be carry-over from other donors' samples.

The V gene is TRBV11-2, the J gene TRBJ1-2, with 8 bases fitting TRBD1. CDR1 and CDR2 (germline): SGHAT, FQNNGV. V lost 5 bases and J lost 3; bases outside the gene matches: 5. This CDR3 region has 14 residues. The CDR3 DNA reads TGTGCCAGCAGCCCAACGACAGGGGACTATGGCTACACCTTC. Protein: CASSPTTGDYGYTF.

This chain's CDR3 is CAWSEKGRETQYF. Written as DNA, the CDR3 is TGTGCCTGGAGTGAAAAAGGGAGAGAGACCCAGTACTTC. The chain carries TRBV30 and TRBJ2-5; D might be TRBD2 (5 bases). V was trimmed by 1 base and J by 4 bases, leaving 10 bases between them. Germline CDR1 and CDR2: GTSNPN and SVGIG (reference sequence). The CDR3 spans 13 residues.

On this clone: This likely stems from a read error, as it lies one base from a far larger clone. The rearrangement uses TRBV27 and TRBJ2-4; possibly TRBD1 or TRBD2 for D (5 bases each). The CDR3 loop spans 18 amino acids. In germline, CDR1 is MNHEY, CDR2 SMNVEV (reference sequence). CDR3 loop: CASSLRGTRNLAKNIQHF. DNA of the CDR3: TGTGCCAGCAGTTTAAGGGGCACCCGAAATCTAGCCAAAAACATTCAGCACTTC.

The genes are TRBV5-8 and TRBJ1-3; D is unclear. The CDR3 covers 11 residues. V was trimmed by 0 bases and J by 16 bases, leaving 11 bases between them. Germline CDR1 is SGHTS and CDR2 is YDEGEE. CDR3 in amino acids: CASSLVRYRYF. CDR3 DNA: TGTGCCAGCAGCTTGGTCCGTTATCGGTATTTT.

The chain is built from TRBV9 and TRBJ1-2, with D possibly matching TRBD1 (6 bases). In germline, CDR1 is SGDLS, CDR2 YYNGEE. Trimming shortened V by 4 bases and J by 4 bases, and 11 bases separated the two germline ends. The length of the CDR3 is 13 residues. The CDR3 loop reads CASSFGQTYGYTF. The CDR3 DNA reads TGTGCCAGCAGCTTTGGACAGACCTATGGCTACACCTTC.

This clone was detected only once. J is TRBJ1-4 and V is TRBV7-9; D is possibly TRBD1 (6 bases). The germline V and J ends were trimmed by 5 bases and 1 base, with 20 bases remaining between them. Germline CDR1 reads SEHNR; CDR2 reads FQNEAQ (reference sequence). The CDR3 consists of 18 residues. CDR3 bases: TGTGCCAGCAGCGCCACAGGGCTCGGAGGTTTAACTAATGAAAAACTGTTTTTT. It translates to CASSATGLGGLTNEKLFF. Full variable domain (missing parts from reference TRBV7-9 and TRBJ1-4): DTGVSQNPRHKITKRGQNVTFRCDPISEHNRLYWYRQTLGQGPEFLTYFQNEAQLEKSRLLSDRFSAERPKGSFSTLEIQRTEQGDSAMYLCASSATGLGGLTNEKLFFGSGTQLSVL.

The J gene is TRBJ1-2, the V gene TRBV4-2; TRBD1 might be the D (5 bases). CDR3 size: 15 residues. Germline lookup yields CDR1 LGHNA and CDR2 YNFKEQ. V dropped 1 base and J dropped 4 bases, with 13 bases sitting between them. DNA for the CDR3: TGTGCCAGCAGCCAAGGTGACGACAGATCCTATGGCTACACCTTC. It translates to CASSQGDDRSYGYTF.

Remarks on this clone: Additional DNA sequences in this sample encode the identical CDR3. CDR3 amino acids: CASSLAGGNTGELFF. CDR3 nucleotides: TGCGCCAGCAGCTTGGCGGGTGGGAACACCGGGGAGCTGTTTTTT. The gene calls are TRBV5-1 and TRBJ2-2; D ambiguous. Trimming removed 0 bases at V and 1 base at J, with 7 bases between. The CDR3 extends over 15 amino acids. Per the germline V gene, CDR1 is SGHRS and CDR2 is YFSETQ.

The rearrangement uses TRBV5-5 and TRBJ1-3; D not resolved. V lost 3 bases to trimming and J lost 0 bases, with 10 bases between them. Germline loops: CDR1 SGHKS, CDR2 YYEKEE (reference sequence). The CDR3 has 15 amino acids. The CDR3 bases are TGTGCCAGCAGCTCATCCCTTATCTCTGGAAACACCATATATTTT. Translating it yields CASSSSLISGNTIYF.

The chain is built from TRBV11-2 and TRBJ2-5; D could derive from TRBD1 or TRBD2 (7 bases each). The CDR3 totals 13 residues. Germline CDR1 and CDR2: SGHAT and FQNNGV. V lost 6 bases and J lost 5, with 13 bases in between. CDR3 amino acids: CASRSGGEETQYF. CDR3 nucleotide sequence: TGTGCCAGCAGATCAGGGGGGGAGGAGACCCAGTACTTC.

The chain employs TRBV11-2 and TRBJ2-1; 7 bases are a match to TRBD2. The CDR3 spans 15 residues. V dropped 5 bases and J dropped 4; count of bases not matched to a gene: 8. Germline CDR1 reads SGHAT; CDR2 reads FQNNGV. CDR3 nucleotide sequence: TGTGCCAGCAGCCGCGGAAGGGAGGGATACAATGAGCAGTTCTTC. This gives the protein CASSRGREGYNEQFF. Together with reference TRBV11-2 and TRBJ2-1, the CDR3 gives the full variable domain: EAGVAQSPRYKIIEKRQSVAFWCNPISGHATLYWYQQILGQGPKLLIQFQNNGVVDDSQLPKDRFSAERLKGVDSTLKIQPAKLEDSAVYLCASSRGREGYNEQFFGPGTRLTVL.

For this clone: Just one base apart from a much larger clone, this may be a read error. The chain uses TRBV28 and TRBJ2-5; 8 nucleotides line up with TRBD1. Germline V gene data show CDR1 as MDHEN and CDR2 as SYDVKM. V shed 5 bases, J shed 5 bases, and the junction held 4 bases outside the gene matches. The CDR3 sequence is 13 residues long. In nucleotides, the CDR3 is TGTGCCAGCAGTCCCCGGACAGGGGAGACCCAGTACTTC. This gives the protein CASSPRTGETQYF.

A word on this clone: Within the sample, other DNA sequences also encode this same CDR3. The CDR3 spells CASSLEGGSGNTIYF. The CDR3 coding sequence is TGCGCCAGCAGCTTGGAAGGGGGCTCTGGAAACACCATATATTTT. The chain links TRBV5-1 to TRBJ1-3; tentative D call: TRBD1 (6 bases). Germline V gives CDR1 SGHRS, CDR2 YFSETQ. The ends were cut back, 0 bases at V and 0 bases at J, with 7 bases in the middle. This CDR3 has 15 residues.

The chain joins TRBV28 to TRBJ2-7, with D possibly being TRBD2 (5 bases). The V end lost 10 bases, the J end lost 4 bases, and 11 bases lay between the germline ends. This CDR3 spans 11 amino acids. Germline V gives CDR1 MDHEN, CDR2 SYDVKM. As DNA, the CDR3 is TGTGCCATCCAAGGCGGGTACGAGCAGTACTTC. It codes for CAIQGGYEQYF.

This clone was picked up many times. J is TRBJ2-1 and V is TRBV5-1, with D possibly matching TRBD2 (5 bases). Germline assignment: CDR1 SGHRS and CDR2 YFSETQ. This CDR3 is built from 15 residues. The V and J ends lost 0 bases and 5 bases respectively, with 12 bases between them. For the CDR3, the DNA is TGCGCCAGCAGCTTGGAGGAGGCCCTTAACAATGAGCAGTTCTTC. Amino acid sequence: CASSLEEALNNEQFF.

Notes on this clone: This sample also contains other DNA sequences that code for the same CDR3. The rearrangement joins TRBV28 to TRBJ2-5, with 11 bases matching TRBD2. The CDR3 consists of 13 residues. Germline CDR1 is MDHEN and CDR2 is SYDVKM. Trimming took 6 bases from V and 4 from J; bases not matched to a gene: 1. The CDR3 DNA reads TGTGCCAGCAGCCTAGCGGGAGGAGAGACCCAGTACTTC. Translating gives CASSLAGGETQYF.

In this sample, this clone turned up a few times. CDR3 bases: TGTGCCAGCAGCTTGGAGCAGGGCGGAGACAATGAGCAGTTCTTC. Residues: CASSLEQGGDNEQFF. The V gene is TRBV5-4, the J gene TRBJ2-1; possibly TRBD1 for D (5 bases). Germline values: CDR1 SGHNT, CDR2 YYREEE (reference sequence). This CDR3 contains 15 residues. Trimming took off 0 bases at V and 5 bases at J, with 12 bases between the two ends.

The V call is TRBV5-1, the J call TRBJ2-7; TRBD2 matches 9 bases. This CDR3 is built from 15 residues. Unmatched junction bases numbered 7, after V lost 0 bases and J lost 6 bases. Looked up from germline, CDR1 is SGHRS and CDR2 is YFSETQ. In DNA, the CDR3 is TGCGCCAGCAGCTTGGTTGGTAGCGGGAGCTTCGAGCAGTACTTC. Its translation: CASSLVGSGSFEQYF.